These 11 T cell receptor beta chains share one sample of origin, sequenced in a study of shared clonotypes between healthy human individuals. Some clones are missing from TCRdb's copy, which holds only in-frame ones; the method was immunoSEQ multiplex PCR. The sample yields about 600,000 clones, about 98% seen once. Positively selected for CCR7, the CD45RO-negative cells used as naive CD8 cells excluded terminally differentiated effector memory CD45RA+ cells. The specimen was naive CD8+ T cells sorted from blood. The source is a man aged 25 to 40 in good health.

The V gene is TRBV28, the J gene TRBJ2-5, with 8 nucleotides matching TRBD1. Germline V gene lookup returns CDR1 MDHEN and CDR2 SYDVKM. The V and J ends lost 3 bases and 0 bases, in that order; junction bases with no gene match: 3. This CDR3 spans 15 amino acids. The CDR3 loop is CASSFQGAYQETQYF. CDR3 sequence (DNA): TGTGCCAGCAGTTTTCAGGGGGCCTACCAAGAGACCCAGTACTTC.

A note on this clone: At the DNA level, this CDR3 is encoded by other sequences in the same sample as well. The rearrangement links TRBV7-2 to TRBJ2-7; D remains ambiguous. The CDR3 sequence is 11 residues long. Germline-derived CDR1 and CDR2 are SGHTA and FQGNSA. The V end was cut by 2 bases, the J end by 4 bases, with 3 bases between. The CDR3 DNA follows: TGTGCCAGCAGCTTAAATTACGAGCAGTACTTC. Residues: CASSLNYEQYF.

J is TRBJ1-3 and V is TRBV29-1; D is possibly TRBD1 (6 bases). From germline, CDR1 is SQVTM and CDR2 ANQGSEA. V dropped 1 base and J dropped 3 bases, with 10 bases sitting between them. The CDR3 totals 14 residues. This CDR3 is CSVEGGGFGNTIYF. DNA of the CDR3: TGCAGCGTTGAAGGAGGGGGATTTGGAAACACCATATATTTT.

On this clone itself: Other DNA sequences in the same sample also yield this CDR3. This chain connects TRBV27 to TRBJ1-5, with D maybe TRBD1 (5 bases). The CDR3 sequence is 13 residues long. Germline values: CDR1 MNHEY, CDR2 SMNVEV (reference sequence). The germline V and J ends were trimmed by 6 bases and 4 bases, with 10 bases remaining between them. The DNA for the CDR3 is TGTGCCAGCAGCAGGGCAGGTAATCAGCCCCAGCATTTT. Amino acid sequence: CASSRAGNQPQHF.

This clone was detected only once. The chain combines TRBV5-4 with TRBJ2-7, with 9 bases aligning to TRBD1. V trimming: 5 bases; J trimming: 5 bases; junction bases outside the gene matches: 11. In germline, CDR1 is SGHNT, CDR2 YYREEE (reference sequence). The CDR3 length is 15 residues. The DNA of the CDR3 is TGTGCCAGCAGTTCGACCGGGACAGGGATCAACGAGCAGTACTTC. Protein sequence: CASSSTGTGINEQYF.

The chain employs TRBV28 and TRBJ2-3; 8 bases are a match to TRBD1. Per germline, CDR1 MDHEN and CDR2 SYDVKM. The trim removed 5 bases at V and 2 bases at J, leaving 15 bases unmatched. The CDR3 is 18 amino acids. CDR3 loop: CASSDGTGPLLYTDTQYF. The CDR3 DNA reads TGTGCCAGCAGTGATGGGACAGGCCCTCTACTCTACACAGATACGCAGTATTTT.

The rearrangement uses TRBV7-6 and TRBJ2-7, with 9 nucleotides matching TRBD2. The germline CDR1 and CDR2 sequences are SGHVS and FNYEAQ. This CDR3 region has 15 residues. V lost 4 bases to trimming and J lost 4 bases; unmatched junction nucleotides: 8. The CDR3 sequence is CASSWTSERGYEQYF. The CDR3 DNA is TGTGCCAGCAGCTGGACTAGCGAGAGGGGGTACGAGCAGTACTTC.

This clone came up once. This chain connects TRBV7-9 to TRBJ2-1; 9 bases line up with TRBD1. Germline CDR1 SEHNR, CDR2 FQNEAQ (reference sequence). CDR3 length equals 15 residues. The V segment lost 7 bases and the J segment 4 bases; nucleotides outside the gene matches: 8. The CDR3 reads CASTAETGGYNEQFF. As DNA, the CDR3 is TGTGCCAGCACCGCTGAGACAGGGGGATACAATGAGCAGTTCTTC.

The V call is TRBV7-6, the J call TRBJ2-7; 10 nucleotides line up with TRBD2. Trimming took 4 bases from V and 3 from J; bases not matched to a gene: 6. The CDR3 consists of 15 residues. Germline lookup yields CDR1 SGHVS and CDR2 FNYEAQ. The CDR3 region has the DNA TGTGCCAGCAGCTCCAAGCGGGAGGGTTACTACGAGCAGTACTTC. Translating it yields CASSSKREGYYEQYF.

The chain links TRBV9 to TRBJ1-2; no reliable D call. The V end lost 0 bases, the J end lost 4 bases, and 4 bases lay between the germline ends. Germline values: CDR1 SGDLS, CDR2 YYNGEE. The CDR3 is 12 residues long. CDR3 bases: TGTGCCAGCAGCGTAGTGGGCTATGGCTACACCTTC. Encoded protein: CASSVVGYGYTF.

A remark on this clone: This CDR3 is also generated by other DNA sequences in the sample. The chain employs TRBV4-1 and TRBJ1-5; the D is unclear. Germline values: CDR1 MGHRA, CDR2 YSYEKL. V dropped 0 bases and J dropped 7 bases, with 7 bases sitting between them. This CDR3 spans 13 amino acids. CDR3 nucleotides: TGCGCCAGCAGCCAAGAACGTGGGCAGCCCCAGCATTTT. Encoded protein: CASSQERGQPQHF.